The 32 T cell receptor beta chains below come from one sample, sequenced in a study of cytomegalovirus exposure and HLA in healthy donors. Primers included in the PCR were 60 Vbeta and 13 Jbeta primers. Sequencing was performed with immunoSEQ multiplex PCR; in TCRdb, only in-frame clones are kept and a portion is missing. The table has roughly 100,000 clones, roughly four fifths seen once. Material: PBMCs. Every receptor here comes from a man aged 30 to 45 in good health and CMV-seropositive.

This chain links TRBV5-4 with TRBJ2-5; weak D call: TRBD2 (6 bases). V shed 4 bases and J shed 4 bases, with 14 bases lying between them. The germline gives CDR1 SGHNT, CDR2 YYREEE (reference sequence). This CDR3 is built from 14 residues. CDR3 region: CASSPEGLGETQYF. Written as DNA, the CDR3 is TGTGCCAGCAGCCCGGAGGGGCTCGGAGAGACCCAGTACTTC.

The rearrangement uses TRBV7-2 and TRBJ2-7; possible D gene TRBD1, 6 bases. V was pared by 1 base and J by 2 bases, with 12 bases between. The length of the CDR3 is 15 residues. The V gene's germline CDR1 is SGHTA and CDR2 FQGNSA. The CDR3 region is CASSLDRARTYEQYF. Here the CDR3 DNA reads TGTGCCAGCAGCTTAGACAGGGCACGAACCTACGAGCAGTACTTC.

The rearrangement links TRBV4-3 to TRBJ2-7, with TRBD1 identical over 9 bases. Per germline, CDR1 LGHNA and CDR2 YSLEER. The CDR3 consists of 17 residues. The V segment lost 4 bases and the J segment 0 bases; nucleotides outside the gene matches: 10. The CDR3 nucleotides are TGCGCCAGCAGCCCGAGGACAGGGGCCCTTTTCTCCTACGAGCAGTACTTC. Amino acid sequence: CASSPRTGALFSYEQYF.

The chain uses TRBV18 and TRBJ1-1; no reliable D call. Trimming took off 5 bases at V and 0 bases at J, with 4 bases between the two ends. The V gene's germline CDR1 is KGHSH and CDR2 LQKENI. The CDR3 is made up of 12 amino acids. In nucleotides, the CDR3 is TGTGCCAGCTCAGAGGTGAACACTGAAGCTTTCTTT. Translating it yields CASSEVNTEAFF.

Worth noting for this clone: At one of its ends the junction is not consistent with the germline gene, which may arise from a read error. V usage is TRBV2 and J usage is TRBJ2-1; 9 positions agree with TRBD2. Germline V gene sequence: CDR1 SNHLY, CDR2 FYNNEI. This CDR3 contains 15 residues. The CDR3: CASSKASSGAGGQFF. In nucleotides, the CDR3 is TGTGCCAGCAGTAAAGCCTCTAGCGGGGCAGGGGGGCAGTTCTTC.

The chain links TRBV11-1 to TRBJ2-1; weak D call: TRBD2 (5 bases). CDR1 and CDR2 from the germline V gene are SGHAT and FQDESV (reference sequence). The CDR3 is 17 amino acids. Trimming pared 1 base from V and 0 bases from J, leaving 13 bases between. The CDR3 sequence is CASSLDQVAGSYNEQFF. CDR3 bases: TGTGCCAGCAGCTTAGACCAGGTGGCGGGCTCCTACAATGAGCAGTTCTTC.

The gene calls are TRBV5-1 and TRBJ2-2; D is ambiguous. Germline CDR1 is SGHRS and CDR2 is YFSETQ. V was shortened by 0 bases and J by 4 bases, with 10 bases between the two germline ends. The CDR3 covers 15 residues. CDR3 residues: CASSLATGGTGELFF. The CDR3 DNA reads TGCGCCAGCAGCTTGGCCACGGGTGGCACCGGGGAGCTGTTTTTT.

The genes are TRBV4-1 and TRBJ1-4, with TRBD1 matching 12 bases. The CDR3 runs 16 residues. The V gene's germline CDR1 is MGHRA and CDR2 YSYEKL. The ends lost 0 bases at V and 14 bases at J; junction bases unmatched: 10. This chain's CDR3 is CASSQEGGTGGVGLFF. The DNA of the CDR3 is TGCGCCAGCAGCCAAGAAGGGGGGACAGGGGGCGTAGGGCTGTTTTTT.

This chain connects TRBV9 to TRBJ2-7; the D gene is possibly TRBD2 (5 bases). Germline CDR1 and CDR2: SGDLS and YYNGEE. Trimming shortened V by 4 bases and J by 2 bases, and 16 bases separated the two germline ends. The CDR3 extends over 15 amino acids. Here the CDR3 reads CASSLRTAPTYEQYF. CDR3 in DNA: TGTGCCAGCAGCTTAAGGACTGCCCCAACCTACGAGCAGTACTTC.

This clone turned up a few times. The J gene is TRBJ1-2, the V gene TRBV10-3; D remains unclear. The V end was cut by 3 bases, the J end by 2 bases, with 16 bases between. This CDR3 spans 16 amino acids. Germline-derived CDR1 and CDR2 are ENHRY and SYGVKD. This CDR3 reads CAISDFKSESNYGYTF. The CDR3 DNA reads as TGTGCCATCAGTGATTTTAAATCAGAATCAAACTATGGCTACACCTTC.

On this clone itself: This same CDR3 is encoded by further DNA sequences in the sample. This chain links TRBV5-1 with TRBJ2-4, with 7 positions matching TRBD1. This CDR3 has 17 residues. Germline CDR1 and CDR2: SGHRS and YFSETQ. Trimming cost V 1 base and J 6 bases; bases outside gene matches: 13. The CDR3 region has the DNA TGCGCCAGCAGCTTGTTCCTTACAGGGGAAGGGGGAAACATTCAGTACTTC. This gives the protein CASSLFLTGEGGNIQYF.

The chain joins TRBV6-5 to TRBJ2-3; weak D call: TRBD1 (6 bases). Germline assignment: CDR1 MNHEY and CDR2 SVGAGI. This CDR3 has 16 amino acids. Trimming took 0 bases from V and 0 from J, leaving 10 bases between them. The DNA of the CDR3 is TGTGCCAGCAGTTACTCGCTCGGACAGAGCACAGATACGCAGTATTTT. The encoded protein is CASSYSLGQSTDTQYF.

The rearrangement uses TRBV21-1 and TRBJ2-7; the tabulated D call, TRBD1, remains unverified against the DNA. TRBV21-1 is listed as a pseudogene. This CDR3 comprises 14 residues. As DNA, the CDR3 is TGTGCCAGCAGCAAGGAGACAGTTTATCGCGAGCAGTACTTC. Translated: CASSKETVYREQYF.

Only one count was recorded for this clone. This CDR3 is CASSLGIQGSGETQYF. Written as DNA, the CDR3 is TGTGCCAGCTCATTGGGGATACAGGGGAGTGGAGAGACCCAGTACTTC. V usage is TRBV18 and J usage is TRBJ2-5, with 7 positions matching TRBD1. J was trimmed by 4 bases and V by 5 bases; bases with no gene match: 13. Germline CDR1 and CDR2: KGHSH and LQKENI. This CDR3 is built from 16 residues.

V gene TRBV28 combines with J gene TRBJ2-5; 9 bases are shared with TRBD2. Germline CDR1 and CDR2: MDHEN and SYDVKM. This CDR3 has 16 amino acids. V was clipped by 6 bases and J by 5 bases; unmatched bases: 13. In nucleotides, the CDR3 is TGTGCCAGCAGCCCTACGGGCGGGAGGGCCTTTGAGACCCAGTACTTC. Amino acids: CASSPTGGRAFETQYF.

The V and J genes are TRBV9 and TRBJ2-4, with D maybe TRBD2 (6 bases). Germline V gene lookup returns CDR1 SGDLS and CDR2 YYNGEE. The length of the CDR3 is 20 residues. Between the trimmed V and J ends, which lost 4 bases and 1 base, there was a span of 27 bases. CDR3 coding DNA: TGTGCCAGCAGCACTTCCCCGACGGGGACTGGACCTATTGCCAAAAACATTCAGTACTTC. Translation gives CASSTSPTGTGPIAKNIQYF.

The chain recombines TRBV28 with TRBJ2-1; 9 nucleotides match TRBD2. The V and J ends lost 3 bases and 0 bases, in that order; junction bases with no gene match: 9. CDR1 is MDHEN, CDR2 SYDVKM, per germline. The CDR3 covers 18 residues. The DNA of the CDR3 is TGTGCCAGCAGTTTGTCACTAGCGGGTGGAAGCTCCTACAATGAGCAGTTCTTC. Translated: CASSLSLAGGSSYNEQFF.

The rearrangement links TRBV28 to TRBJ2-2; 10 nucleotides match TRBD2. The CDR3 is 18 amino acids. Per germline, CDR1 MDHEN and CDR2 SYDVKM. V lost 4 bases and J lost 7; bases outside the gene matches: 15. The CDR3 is CASSSPSGLAGVGGELFF. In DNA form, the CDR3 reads TGTGCCAGCAGTTCCCCATCCGGGCTAGCGGGAGTCGGCGGGGAGCTGTTTTTT. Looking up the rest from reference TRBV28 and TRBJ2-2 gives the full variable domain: DVKVTQSSRYLVKRTGEKVFLECVQDMDHENMFWYRQDPGLGLRLIYFSYDVKMKEKGDIPEGYSVSREKKERFSLILESASTNQTSMYLCASSSPSGLAGVGGELFFGEGSRLTVL.

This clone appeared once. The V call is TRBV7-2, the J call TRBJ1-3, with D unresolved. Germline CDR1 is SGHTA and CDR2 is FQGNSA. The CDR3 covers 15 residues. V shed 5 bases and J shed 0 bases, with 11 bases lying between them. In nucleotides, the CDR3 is TGTGCCAGCAGCCGAGGCCAAAACTCTGGAAACACCATATATTTT. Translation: CASSRGQNSGNTIYF.

CDR3 amino acids: CASSVAGGEYYEQYF. In DNA form, the CDR3 reads TGTGCCAGCAGCGTAGCTGGGGGGGAGTACTACGAGCAGTACTTC. The V call is TRBV9, the J call TRBJ2-5; 7 bases agree with TRBD2. The assigned J gene may be wrong: the sequence end matches TRBJ2-7 better. CDR3 size: 15 residues. Germline V lookup: CDR1 SGDLS, CDR2 YYNGEE.

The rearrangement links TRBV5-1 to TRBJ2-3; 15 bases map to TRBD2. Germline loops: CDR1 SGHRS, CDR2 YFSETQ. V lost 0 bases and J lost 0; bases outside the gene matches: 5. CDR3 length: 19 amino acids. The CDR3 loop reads CASSLAGLAGGTSTDTQYF. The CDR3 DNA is TGCGCCAGCAGCTTGGCTGGACTAGCGGGAGGGACTAGCACAGATACGCAGTATTTT.

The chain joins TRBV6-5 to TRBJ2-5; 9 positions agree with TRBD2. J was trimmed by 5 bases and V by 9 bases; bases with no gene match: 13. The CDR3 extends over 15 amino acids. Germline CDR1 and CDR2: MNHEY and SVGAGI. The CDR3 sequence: CASSPGLAGRETQYF. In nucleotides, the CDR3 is TGTGCCAGTTCCCCGGGGCTAGCGGGAAGGGAGACCCAGTACTTC.

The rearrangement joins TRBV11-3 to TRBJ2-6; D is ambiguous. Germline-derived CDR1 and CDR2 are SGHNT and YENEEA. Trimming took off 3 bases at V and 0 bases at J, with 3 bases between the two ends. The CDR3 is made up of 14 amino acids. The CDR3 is CASSFSSGANVLTF. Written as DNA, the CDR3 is TGTGCCAGCAGCTTTAGCTCTGGGGCCAACGTCCTGACTTTC.

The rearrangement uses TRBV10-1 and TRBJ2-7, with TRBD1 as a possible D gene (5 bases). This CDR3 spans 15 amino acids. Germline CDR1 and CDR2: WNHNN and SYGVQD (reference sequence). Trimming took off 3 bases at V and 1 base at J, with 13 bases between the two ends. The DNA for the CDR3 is TGCGCCAGCAGTGATGTGACAGCCTCTTCCTACGAGCAGTACTTC. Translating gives CASSDVTASSYEQYF.

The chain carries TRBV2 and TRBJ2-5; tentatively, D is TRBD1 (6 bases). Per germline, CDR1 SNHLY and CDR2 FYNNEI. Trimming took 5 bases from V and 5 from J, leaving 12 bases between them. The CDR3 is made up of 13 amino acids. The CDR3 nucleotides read TGTGCCAGCAGTCCAGGGGTTGGGGAGACCCAGTACTTC. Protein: CASSPGVGETQYF.

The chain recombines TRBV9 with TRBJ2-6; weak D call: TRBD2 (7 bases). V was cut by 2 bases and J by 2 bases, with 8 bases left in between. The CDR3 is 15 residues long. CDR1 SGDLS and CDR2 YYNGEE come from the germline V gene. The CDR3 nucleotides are TGTGCCAGCAGCGTCGGGGGGCCTGGGGCCAACGTCCTGACTTTC. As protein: CASSVGGPGANVLTF.

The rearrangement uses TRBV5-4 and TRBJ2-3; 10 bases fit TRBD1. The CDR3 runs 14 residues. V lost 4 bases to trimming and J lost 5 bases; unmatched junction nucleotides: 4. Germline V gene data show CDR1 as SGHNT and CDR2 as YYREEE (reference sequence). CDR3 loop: CASSRGQGRDTQYF. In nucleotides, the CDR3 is TGTGCCAGCAGCAGGGGACAGGGGAGAGATACGCAGTATTTT.

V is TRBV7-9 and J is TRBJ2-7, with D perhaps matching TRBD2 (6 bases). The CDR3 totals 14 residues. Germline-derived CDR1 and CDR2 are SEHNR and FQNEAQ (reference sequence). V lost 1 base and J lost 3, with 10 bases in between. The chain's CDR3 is CASSLVGSGYEQYF. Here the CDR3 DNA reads TGTGCCAGCAGCTTAGTGGGTAGCGGCTACGAGCAGTACTTC. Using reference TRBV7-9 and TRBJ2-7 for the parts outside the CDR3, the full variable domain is DTGVSQNPRHKITKRGQNVTFRCDPISEHNRLYWYRQTLGQGPEFLTYFQNEAQLEKSRLLSDRFSAERPKGSFSTLEIQRTEQGDSAMYLCASSLVGSGYEQYFGPGTRLTVT.

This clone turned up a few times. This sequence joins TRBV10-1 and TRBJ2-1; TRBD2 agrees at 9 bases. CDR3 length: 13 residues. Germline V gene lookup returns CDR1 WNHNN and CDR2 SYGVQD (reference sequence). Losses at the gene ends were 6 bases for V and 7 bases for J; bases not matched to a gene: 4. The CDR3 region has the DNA TGCGCCAGCAGGCCGGCGGGAGGGAATGAGCAGTTCTTC. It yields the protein CASRPAGGNEQFF.

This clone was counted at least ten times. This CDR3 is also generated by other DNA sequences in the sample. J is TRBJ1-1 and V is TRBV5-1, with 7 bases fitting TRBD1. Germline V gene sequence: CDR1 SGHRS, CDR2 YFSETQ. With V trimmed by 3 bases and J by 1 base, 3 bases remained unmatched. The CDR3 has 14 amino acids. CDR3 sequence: CASSSGQPNTEAFF. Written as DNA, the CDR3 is TGCGCCAGCAGCTCGGGACAGCCGAACACTGAAGCTTTCTTT.

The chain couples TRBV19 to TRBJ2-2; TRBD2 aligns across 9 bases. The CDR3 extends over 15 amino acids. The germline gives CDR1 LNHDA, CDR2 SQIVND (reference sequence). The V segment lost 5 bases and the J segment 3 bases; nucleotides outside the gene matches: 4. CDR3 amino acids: CASSRTSVYTGELFF. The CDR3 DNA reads TGTGCCAGTAGTCGGACTAGCGTATACACCGGGGAGCTGTTTTTT.

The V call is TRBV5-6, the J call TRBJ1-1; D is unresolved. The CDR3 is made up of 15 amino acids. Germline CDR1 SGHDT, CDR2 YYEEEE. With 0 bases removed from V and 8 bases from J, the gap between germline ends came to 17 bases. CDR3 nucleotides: TGTGCCAGCAGCTTGGTAGGAGCGGGCAAAAAGGAAGCTTTCTTT. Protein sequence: CASSLVGAGKKEAFF.